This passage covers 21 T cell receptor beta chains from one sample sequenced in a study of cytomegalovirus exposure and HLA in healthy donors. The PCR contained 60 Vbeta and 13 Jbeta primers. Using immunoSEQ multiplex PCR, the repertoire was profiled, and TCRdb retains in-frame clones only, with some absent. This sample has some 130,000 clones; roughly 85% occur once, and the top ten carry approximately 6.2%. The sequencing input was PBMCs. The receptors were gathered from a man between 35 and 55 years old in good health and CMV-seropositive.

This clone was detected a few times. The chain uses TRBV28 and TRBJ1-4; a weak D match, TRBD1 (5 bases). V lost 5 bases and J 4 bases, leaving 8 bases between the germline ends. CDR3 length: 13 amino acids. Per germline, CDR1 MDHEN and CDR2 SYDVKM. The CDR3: CASSRQGNEKLFF. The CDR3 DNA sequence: TGTGCCAGCAGTCGCCAGGGTAATGAAAAACTGTTTTTT. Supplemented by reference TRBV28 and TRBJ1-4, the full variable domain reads DVKVTQSSRYLVKRTGEKVFLECVQDMDHENMFWYRQDPGLGLRLIYFSYDVKMKEKGDIPEGYSVSREKKERFSLILESASTNQTSMYLCASSRQGNEKLFFGSGTQLSVL.

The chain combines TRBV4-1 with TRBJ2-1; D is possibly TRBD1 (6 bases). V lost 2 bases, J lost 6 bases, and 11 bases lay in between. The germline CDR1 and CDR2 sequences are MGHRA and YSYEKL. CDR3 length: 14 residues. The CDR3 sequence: CASSQWNRVNEQFF. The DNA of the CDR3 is TGCGCCAGCAGCCAATGGAACAGGGTCAATGAGCAGTTCTTC.

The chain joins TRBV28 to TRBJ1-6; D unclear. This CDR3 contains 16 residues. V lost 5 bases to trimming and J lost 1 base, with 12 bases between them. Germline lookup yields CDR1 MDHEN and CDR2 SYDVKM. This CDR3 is CASSLTMVSYNSPLHF. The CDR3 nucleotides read TGTGCCAGCAGTCTTACAATGGTATCCTATAATTCACCCCTCCACTTT.

The CDR3 bases are TGTGCCAGCAGTGAGGGCAGGCCGTCAATGGGCGGCTACACCTTC. Translating gives CASSEGRPSMGGYTF. The V gene is TRBV6-4, the J gene TRBJ1-2; unclear D gene. This CDR3 region has 15 residues. V lost 3 bases and J lost 8, with 19 bases in between. The V gene's germline CDR1 is MRHNA and CDR2 SNTAGT.

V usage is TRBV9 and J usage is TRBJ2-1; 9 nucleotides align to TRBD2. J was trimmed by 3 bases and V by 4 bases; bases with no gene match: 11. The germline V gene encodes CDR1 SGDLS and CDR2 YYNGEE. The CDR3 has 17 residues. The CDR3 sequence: CASSPSLAGTFYNEQFF. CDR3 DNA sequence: TGTGCCAGCAGCCCGTCCCTAGCGGGGACGTTCTACAATGAGCAGTTCTTC.

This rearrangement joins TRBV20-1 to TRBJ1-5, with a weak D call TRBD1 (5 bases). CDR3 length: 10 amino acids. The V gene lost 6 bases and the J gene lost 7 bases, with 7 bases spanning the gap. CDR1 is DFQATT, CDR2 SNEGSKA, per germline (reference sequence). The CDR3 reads CSAKGQPQHF. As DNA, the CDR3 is TGCAGTGCCAAGGGGCAGCCCCAGCATTTT.

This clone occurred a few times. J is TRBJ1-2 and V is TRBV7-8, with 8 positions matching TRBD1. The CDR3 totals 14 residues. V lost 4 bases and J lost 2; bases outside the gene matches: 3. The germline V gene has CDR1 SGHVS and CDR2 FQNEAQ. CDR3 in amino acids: CASSSRQGNYGYTF. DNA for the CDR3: TGTGCCAGCAGCTCCCGACAGGGGAACTATGGCTACACCTTC.

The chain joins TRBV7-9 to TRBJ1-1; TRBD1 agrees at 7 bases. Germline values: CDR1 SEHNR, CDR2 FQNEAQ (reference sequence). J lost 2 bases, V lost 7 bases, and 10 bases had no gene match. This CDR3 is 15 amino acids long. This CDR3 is CASTPQGGRNTEAFF. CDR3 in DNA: TGTGCCAGCACCCCGCAGGGGGGACGAAACACTGAAGCTTTCTTT.

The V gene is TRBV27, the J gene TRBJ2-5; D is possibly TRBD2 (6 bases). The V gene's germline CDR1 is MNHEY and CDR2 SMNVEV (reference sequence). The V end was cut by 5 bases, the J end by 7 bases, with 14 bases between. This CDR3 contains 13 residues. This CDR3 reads CASSPIVGGTQYF. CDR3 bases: TGTGCCAGCAGTCCCATCGTGGGGGGGACCCAGTACTTC.

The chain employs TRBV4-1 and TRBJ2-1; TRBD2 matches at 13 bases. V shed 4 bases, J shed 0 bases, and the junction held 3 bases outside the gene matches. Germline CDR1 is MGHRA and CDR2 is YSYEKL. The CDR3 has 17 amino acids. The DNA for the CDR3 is TGCGCCAGCAGCCCCGGGACTAGCGGGGACTCCTACAATGAGCAGTTCTTC. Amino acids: CASSPGTSGDSYNEQFF.

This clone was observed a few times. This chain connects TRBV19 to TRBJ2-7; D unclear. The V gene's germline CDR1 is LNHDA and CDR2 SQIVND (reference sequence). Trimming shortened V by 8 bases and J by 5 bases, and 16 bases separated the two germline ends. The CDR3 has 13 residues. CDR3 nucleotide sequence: TGTGCCAGTCGATCCCTCATAACTCACGAGCAGTACTTC. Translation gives CASRSLITHEQYF.

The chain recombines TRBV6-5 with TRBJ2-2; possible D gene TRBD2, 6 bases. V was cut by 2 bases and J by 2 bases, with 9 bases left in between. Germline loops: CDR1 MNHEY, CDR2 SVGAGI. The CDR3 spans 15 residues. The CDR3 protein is CASSYTDYNTGELFF. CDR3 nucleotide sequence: TGTGCCAGCAGTTACACGGACTACAACACCGGGGAGCTGTTTTTT.

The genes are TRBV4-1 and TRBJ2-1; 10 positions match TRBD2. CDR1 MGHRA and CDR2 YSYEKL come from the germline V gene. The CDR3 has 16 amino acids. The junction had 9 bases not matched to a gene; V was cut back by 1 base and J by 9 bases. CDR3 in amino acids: CASSQGKTSGWVEQFF. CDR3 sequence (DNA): TGCGCCAGCAGCCAAGGGAAGACTAGCGGGTGGGTTGAGCAGTTCTTC.

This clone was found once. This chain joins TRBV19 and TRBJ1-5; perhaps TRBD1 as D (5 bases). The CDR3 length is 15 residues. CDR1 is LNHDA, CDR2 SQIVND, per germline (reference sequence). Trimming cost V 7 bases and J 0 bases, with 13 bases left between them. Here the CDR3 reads CASTPGQNSNQPQHF. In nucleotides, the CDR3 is TGTGCCAGTACTCCAGGGCAGAATAGCAATCAGCCCCAGCATTTT.

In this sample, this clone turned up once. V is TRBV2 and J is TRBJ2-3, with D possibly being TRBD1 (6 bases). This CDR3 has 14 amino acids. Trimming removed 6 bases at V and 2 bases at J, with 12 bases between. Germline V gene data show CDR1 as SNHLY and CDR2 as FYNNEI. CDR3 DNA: TGTGCCAGCAGGCCGACAGGATACACAGATACGCAGTATTTT. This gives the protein CASRPTGYTDTQYF. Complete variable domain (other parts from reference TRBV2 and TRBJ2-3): EPEVTQTPSHQVTQMGQEVILRCVPISNHLYFYWYRQILGQKVEFLVSFYNNEISEKSEIFDDQFSVERPDGSNFTLKIRSTKLEDSAMYFCASRPTGYTDTQYFGPGTRLTVL.

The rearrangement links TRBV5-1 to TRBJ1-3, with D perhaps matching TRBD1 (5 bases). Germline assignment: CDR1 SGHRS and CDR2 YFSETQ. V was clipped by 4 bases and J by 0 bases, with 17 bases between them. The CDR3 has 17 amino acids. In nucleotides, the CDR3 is TGCGCCAGCAGCGGCCTGGTCGGCGGGGGCTCTGGAAACACCATATATTTT. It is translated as CASSGLVGGGSGNTIYF.

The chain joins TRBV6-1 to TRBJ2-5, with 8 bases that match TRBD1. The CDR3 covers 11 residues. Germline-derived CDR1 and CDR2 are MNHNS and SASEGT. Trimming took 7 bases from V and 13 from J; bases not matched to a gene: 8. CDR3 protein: CASTVRTGGYF. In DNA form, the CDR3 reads TGTGCCAGCACGGTTCGCACAGGGGGGTACTTC.

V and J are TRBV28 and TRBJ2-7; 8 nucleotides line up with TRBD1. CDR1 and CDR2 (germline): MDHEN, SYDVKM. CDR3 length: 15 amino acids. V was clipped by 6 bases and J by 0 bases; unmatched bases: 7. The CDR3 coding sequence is TGTGCCAGCAGGCAGACCGGGACAGGCTCCTACGAGCAGTACTTC. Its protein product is CASRQTGTGSYEQYF.

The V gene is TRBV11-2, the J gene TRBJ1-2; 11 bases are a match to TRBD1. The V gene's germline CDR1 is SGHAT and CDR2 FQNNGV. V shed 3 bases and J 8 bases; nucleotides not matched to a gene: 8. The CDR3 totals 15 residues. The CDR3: CASSFAGQGVGGYTF. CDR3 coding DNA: TGTGCCAGCAGCTTTGCGGGACAGGGGGTCGGGGGCTACACCTTC.

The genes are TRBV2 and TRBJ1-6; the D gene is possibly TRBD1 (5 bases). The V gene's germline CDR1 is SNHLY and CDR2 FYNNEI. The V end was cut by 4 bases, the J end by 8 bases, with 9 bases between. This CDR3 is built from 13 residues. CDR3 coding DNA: TGTGCCAGCAGTGCTACGGGGGATTCACCCCTCCACTTT. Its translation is CASSATGDSPLHF.

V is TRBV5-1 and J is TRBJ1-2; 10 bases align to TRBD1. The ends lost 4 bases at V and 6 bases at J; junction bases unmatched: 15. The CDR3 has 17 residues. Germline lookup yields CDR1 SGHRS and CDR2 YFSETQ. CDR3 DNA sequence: TGCGCCAGCAGCCCGGACAGGGGGGGATCCGCTTCTGATGGCTACACCTTC. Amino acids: CASSPDRGGSASDGYTF.